The source of this T cell receptor (beta chain) is a study of shared clonotypes between healthy human individuals. V lost 5 bases and J 4 bases, leaving 11 bases between the germline ends. The CDR3 is 13 residues long. CDR1 PRHDT and CDR2 FYEKMQ come from the germline V gene (reference sequence). The naive CD8 fraction comprised CD45RO-negative cells positively selected for CCR7 and excluded terminally differentiated effector memory CD45RA+ cells. Assay: immunoSEQ multiplex PCR; the TCRdb copy retains only in-frame clones and omits some. Of about 590,000 clones in the sample, roughly 95% were seen once.

Sequencing was carried out using naive CD8+ T cells sorted from blood. This sequence joins TRBV13 and TRBJ1-1, with D maybe TRBD1 (5 bases). This TCR derives from a woman aged 30 to 39 in good health. The CDR3 reads CASSDTGRTEAFF. The CDR3 DNA sequence: TGTGCCAGCAGCGATACAGGACGCACTGAAGCTTTCTTT.